One T cell receptor beta chain is described in this entry. As yet, its antigen is unknown. The data belong to a study of T-cell memory formation after mild COVID-19. Whole-study findings and limits: Whether second-wave clones peaking at day 37 were SARS-CoV-2 specific went unconfirmed. Detection of some responders pre-infection suggested pre-existing cross-reactive memory T cells participated. Day 15 to 85 contracting clones showed balanced CD4/CD8; later expanders leaned CD4+. Contracting CD4+ clones sat mainly in CM and EM; CD8+ in EMRA.

TCRdb independently ran MiXCR on the 5' RACE reads; one entry per CDR3 protein. The data contain roughly 580,000 distinct CDR3 sequences, about a sixth of them singletons. V lost 6 bases and J 2 bases, leaving 17 bases between the germline ends. The CDR3 spans 16 residues. The receptor was derived from an adult woman who had mild COVID-19 (a few samples of this study predate the infection). Cell type and time point are not known. The sequenced material came from PBMCs or a T cell subset sorted from them (not recorded which). The rearrangement links TRBV12-3 or TRBV12-4 to TRBJ2-1, with D unresolved. In DNA form, the CDR3 reads TGTGCCAGCAGCCCACAACCAATAATGACCTACAATGAGCAGTTCTTC. It encodes CASSPQPIMTYNEQFF.